Sequencing of this T cell receptor (beta chain) was carried out in a study of blood T cell repertoires in COVID-19. The Seattle patients joined while their infection was active and were tracked longitudinally afterward. As handled by the study authors: How many nucleated cells were present was estimated from reference gene primer amplification. The method was immunoSEQ multiplex PCR; TCRdb's version includes in-frame clones alone and lacks a portion of them. V and J calls and clone size are given by that table; D and trimming were obtained from the DNA. The profile shows approximately 290,000 clones, approximately 89% of them singletons. Germline V gene data show CDR1 as LNHDA and CDR2 as SQIVND (reference sequence). This CDR3 is 14 amino acids long. The V end was cut by 5 bases, the J end by 7 bases, with 15 bases between.

This clonotype originated in a woman in her twenties or thirties with COVID-19, enrolled during active disease. The sample consisted of peripheral blood. The chain recombines TRBV19 with TRBJ1-5, with D maybe TRBD1 (6 bases). This chain's CDR3 is CASSLVTGQQPQHF. The CDR3 DNA is TGTGCCAGTAGTTTGGTTACAGGGCAGCAGCCCCAGCATTTT.